This T cell receptor beta chain was observed in a study of control samples from healthy donors and cancer patients. This table comes from immunoSEQ multiplex PCR, and its TCRdb copy is limited to in-frame clones, with some not included. The sample holds around 77,000 clones, about 92% seen once. The CDR3 is made up of 14 amino acids. Trimming pared 1 base from V and 7 bases from J, leaving 13 bases between. The receptor comes from a woman aged 55-70 years in good health. V and J are TRBV23-1 and TRBJ2-5, with D uncertain. TRBV23-1 is reported as an ORF; its role is uncertain. Sequencing was done on a sample of blood. In DNA form, the CDR3 reads TGCGCCAGCAGTCAATTCACAGCCTACCGGACCCAGTACTTC. It encodes CASSQFTAYRTQYF.